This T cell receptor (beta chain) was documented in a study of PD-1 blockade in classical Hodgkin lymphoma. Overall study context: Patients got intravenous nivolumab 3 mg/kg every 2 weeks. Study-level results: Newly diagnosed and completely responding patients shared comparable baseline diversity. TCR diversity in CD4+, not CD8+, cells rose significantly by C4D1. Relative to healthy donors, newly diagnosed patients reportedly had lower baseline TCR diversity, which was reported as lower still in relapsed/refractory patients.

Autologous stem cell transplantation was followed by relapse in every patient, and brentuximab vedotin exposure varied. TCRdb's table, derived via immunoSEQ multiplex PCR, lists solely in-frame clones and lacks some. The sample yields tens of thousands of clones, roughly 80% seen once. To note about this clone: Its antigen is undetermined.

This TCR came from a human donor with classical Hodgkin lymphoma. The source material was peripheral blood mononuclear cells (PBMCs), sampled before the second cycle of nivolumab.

CDR3 nucleotide sequence: TGCGCCAGCAGCCAGGGCGGGATTCTCCAAGAGACCCAGTACTTC. Translating it yields CASSQGGILQETQYF. The chain combines TRBV4-3 with TRBJ2-5; possibly TRBD2 for D (6 bases). CDR1 and CDR2 (germline): LGHNA, YSLEER. V lost 3 bases, J lost 1 base, and 12 bases lay in between. The CDR3 runs 15 residues.